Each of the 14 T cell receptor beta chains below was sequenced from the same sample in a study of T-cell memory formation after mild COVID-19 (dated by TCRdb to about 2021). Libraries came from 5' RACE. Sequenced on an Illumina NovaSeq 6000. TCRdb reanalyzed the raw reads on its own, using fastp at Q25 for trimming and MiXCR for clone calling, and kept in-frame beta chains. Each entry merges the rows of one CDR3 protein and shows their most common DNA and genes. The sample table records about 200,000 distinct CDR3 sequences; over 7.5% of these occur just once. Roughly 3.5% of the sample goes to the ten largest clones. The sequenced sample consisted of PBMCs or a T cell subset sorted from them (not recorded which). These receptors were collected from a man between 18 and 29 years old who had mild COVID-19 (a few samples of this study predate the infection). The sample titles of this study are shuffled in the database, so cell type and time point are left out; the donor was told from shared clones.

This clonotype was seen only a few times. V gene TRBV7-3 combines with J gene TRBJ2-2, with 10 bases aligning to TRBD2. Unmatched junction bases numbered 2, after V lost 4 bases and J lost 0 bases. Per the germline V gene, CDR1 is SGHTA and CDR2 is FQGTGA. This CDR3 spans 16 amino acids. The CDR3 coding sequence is TGTGCCAGCAGCTCCAGCGGGGGGGCGAACACCGGGGAGCTGTTTTTT. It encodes CASSSSGGANTGELFF.

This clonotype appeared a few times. This CDR3 reads CATSGTENTGELFF. The CDR3 DNA sequence: TGTGCCACCAGTGGTACAGAGAACACCGGGGAGCTGTTTTTT. The gene calls are TRBV24-1 and TRBJ2-2; D is undetermined. This CDR3 has 14 amino acids. The germline V gene encodes CDR1 KGHDR and CDR2 SFDVKD. V was clipped by 5 bases and J by 1 base, with 7 bases between them.

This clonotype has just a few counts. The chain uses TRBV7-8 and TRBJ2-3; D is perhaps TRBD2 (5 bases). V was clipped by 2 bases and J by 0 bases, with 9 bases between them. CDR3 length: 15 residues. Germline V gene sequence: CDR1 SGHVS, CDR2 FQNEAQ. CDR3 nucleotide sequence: TGTGCCAGCAGCTTACGACTACCGAGCACAGATACGCAGTATTTT. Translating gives CASSLRLPSTDTQYF.

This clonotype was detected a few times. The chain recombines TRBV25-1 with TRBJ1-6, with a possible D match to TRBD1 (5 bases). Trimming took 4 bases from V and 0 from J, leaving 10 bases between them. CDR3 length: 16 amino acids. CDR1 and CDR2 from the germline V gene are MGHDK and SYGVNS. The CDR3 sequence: CASSGPGSSYNSPLHF. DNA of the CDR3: TGTGCCAGCAGTGGCCCAGGGAGCTCCTATAATTCACCCCTCCACTTT.

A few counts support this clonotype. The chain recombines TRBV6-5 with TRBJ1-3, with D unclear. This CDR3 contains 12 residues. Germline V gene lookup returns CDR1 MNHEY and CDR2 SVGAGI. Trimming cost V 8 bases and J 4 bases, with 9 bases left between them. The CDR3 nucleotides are TGTGCCAGCCAAGAACCGGGAAACACCATATATTTT. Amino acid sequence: CASQEPGNTIYF.

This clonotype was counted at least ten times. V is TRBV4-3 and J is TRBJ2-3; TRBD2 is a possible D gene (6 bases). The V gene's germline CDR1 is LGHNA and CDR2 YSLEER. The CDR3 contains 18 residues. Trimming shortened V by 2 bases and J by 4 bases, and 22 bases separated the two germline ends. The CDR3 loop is CASSQQSTAGSGADTQYF. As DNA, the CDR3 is TGCGCCAGCAGCCAACAGTCTACTGCGGGGTCCGGGGCAGATACGCAGTATTTT.

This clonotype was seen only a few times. CDR3 protein: CASSRGPLNHEQYF. In DNA, the CDR3 is TGTGCCAGCAGCCGAGGACCTTTAAACCACGAGCAGTACTTC. The V call is TRBV12-3 or TRBV12-4, the J call TRBJ2-7; D unresolved. Trimming pared 6 bases from V and 5 bases from J, leaving 17 bases between. The CDR3 extends over 14 amino acids.

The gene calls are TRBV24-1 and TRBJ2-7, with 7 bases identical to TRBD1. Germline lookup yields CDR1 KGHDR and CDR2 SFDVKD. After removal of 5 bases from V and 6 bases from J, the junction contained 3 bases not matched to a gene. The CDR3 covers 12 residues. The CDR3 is CATSGTGVEQYF. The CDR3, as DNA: TGTGCCACCAGTGGGACAGGCGTCGAGCAGTACTTC.

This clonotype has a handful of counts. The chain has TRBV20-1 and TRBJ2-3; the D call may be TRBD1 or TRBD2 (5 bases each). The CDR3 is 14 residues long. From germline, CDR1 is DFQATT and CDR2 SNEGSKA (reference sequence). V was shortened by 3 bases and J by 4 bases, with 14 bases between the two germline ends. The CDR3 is CSARFAGGADTQYF. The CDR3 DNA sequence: TGCAGTGCTAGGTTCGCTGGGGGAGCAGATACGCAGTATTTT.

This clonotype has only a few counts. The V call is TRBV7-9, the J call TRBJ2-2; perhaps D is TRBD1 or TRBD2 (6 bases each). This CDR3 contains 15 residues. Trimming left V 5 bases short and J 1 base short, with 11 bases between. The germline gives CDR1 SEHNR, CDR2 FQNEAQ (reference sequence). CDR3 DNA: TGTGCCAGCAGCCCGGGGGCGGTGAACACCGGGGAGCTGTTTTTT. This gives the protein CASSPGAVNTGELFF.

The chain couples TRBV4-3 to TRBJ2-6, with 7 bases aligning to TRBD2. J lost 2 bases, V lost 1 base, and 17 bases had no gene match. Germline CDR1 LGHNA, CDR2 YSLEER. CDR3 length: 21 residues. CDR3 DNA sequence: TGCGCCAGCAGCCAAGTGGGTTACTTAGCGGGCGATCTTACTGGGGCCAACGTCCTGACTTTC. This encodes CASSQVGYLAGDLTGANVLTF.

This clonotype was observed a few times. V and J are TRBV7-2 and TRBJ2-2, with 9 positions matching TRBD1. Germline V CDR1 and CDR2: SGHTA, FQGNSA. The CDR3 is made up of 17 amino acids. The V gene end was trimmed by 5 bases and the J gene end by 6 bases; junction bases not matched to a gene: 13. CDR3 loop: CASSRVPGQGIAGELFF. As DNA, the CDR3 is TGTGCCAGCAGCAGGGTTCCAGGACAGGGGATCGCCGGGGAGCTGTTTTTT.

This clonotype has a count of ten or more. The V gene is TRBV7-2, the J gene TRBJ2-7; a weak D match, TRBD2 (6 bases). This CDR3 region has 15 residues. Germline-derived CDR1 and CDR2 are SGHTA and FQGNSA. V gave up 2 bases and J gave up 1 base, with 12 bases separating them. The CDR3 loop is CASSLQGGLSYEQYV. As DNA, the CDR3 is TGTGCCAGCAGCTTACAGGGAGGTCTATCCTACGAGCAGTACGTC.

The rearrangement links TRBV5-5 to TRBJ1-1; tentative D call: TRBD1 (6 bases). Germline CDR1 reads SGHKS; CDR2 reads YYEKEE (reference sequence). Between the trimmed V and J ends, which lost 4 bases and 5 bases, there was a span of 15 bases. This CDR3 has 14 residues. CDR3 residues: CASSPRGRGTEAFF. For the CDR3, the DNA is TGTGCCAGCAGCCCACGGGGGCGCGGGACTGAAGCTTTCTTT.